The 30 T cell receptor beta chains given below trace back to one sample, sequenced in a study of low-dose radiotherapy and immunotherapy resistance in tumors. Time point denoted: before trial treatment. With TRAV- and TRBV-specific primers, first-strand cDNA was made, covering the alpha and beta chains. A constant-region primer paired with the V-primer adapter amplified TCRs over about 19 PCR cycles. TCRdb processed the reads anew with MiXCR; each CDR3 protein has one entry. The repertoire consists of 35,000 to 50,000 distinct CDR3 sequences, with 25% to 40% occurring once and the leading ten covering less than 4%. The starting material was PBMCs, obtained before treatment. Receptors were obtained from a male donor with gallbladder cancer.

V is TRBV1 and J is TRBJ1-5; the table's D call, TRBD1, was not checked against the DNA. TRBV1 is flagged as a pseudogene. The CDR3 is made up of 16 amino acids. The CDR3 nucleotides are TGCACCAGCAGCCAAGGTCCCAGATACTTACATCAGCCCCAGCATTTT. Protein sequence: CTSSQGPRYLHQPQHF.

This clonotype was recorded at least ten times. The V and J genes are TRBV18 and TRBJ1-2; TRBD1 matches at 8 bases. The J segment lost 3 bases and the V segment lost 3 bases, leaving 0 bases of the junction unmatched. The CDR3 runs to 13 residues. In germline, CDR1 is KGHSH, CDR2 LQKENI. CDR3 DNA: TGTGCCAGCTCACCGGGACAGGACTATGGCTACACCTTC. Amino acid sequence: CASSPGQDYGYTF.

This chain's CDR3 is CASTRAIIYGYTF. CDR3 coding DNA: TGTGCCAGCACTCGGGCGATCATCTATGGCTACACCTTC. The chain couples TRBV28 to TRBJ1-2, with D uncertain. Germline V gives CDR1 MDHEN, CDR2 SYDVKM. V dropped 7 bases and J dropped 4 bases, with 13 bases sitting between them. The CDR3 covers 13 residues.

This chain uses TRBV5-1 with TRBJ2-1, with 13 bases matching TRBD2. The germline V gene encodes CDR1 SGHRS and CDR2 YFSETQ. J gave up 8 bases and V 4 bases, and 9 bases lay outside the gene matches. This CDR3 spans 16 amino acids. The CDR3 DNA reads as TGCGCCAGCAGCCCCGGGACTAGCGGGAAAATTTATGAGCAGTTCTTC. Protein: CASSPGTSGKIYEQFF.

This clonotype was observed many times. The chain joins TRBV11-3 to TRBJ1-1, with D unresolved. The CDR3 is 13 residues long. V was trimmed by 4 bases and J by 4 bases, leaving 10 bases between them. Germline values: CDR1 SGHNT, CDR2 YENEEA. CDR3 sequence: CASSWTAGTEAFF. As DNA, the CDR3 is TGTGCCAGCAGCTGGACGGCGGGCACTGAAGCTTTCTTT.

Many counts were recorded for this clonotype. This chain links TRBV19 with TRBJ2-7; D possibly corresponds to TRBD2 (5 bases). V lost 8 bases and J lost 5, with 10 bases in between. Germline CDR1 reads LNHDA; CDR2 reads SQIVND (reference sequence). This CDR3 has 11 amino acids. CDR3 amino acids: CASSGLNEQYF. In nucleotides, the CDR3 is TGTGCCAGTTCAGGACTGAACGAGCAGTACTTC.

This chain uses TRBV5-5 with TRBJ1-6; D might be TRBD1 (5 bases). Trimming left V 0 bases short and J 14 bases short, with 12 bases between. The CDR3 contains 13 residues. Looked up from germline, CDR1 is SGHKS and CDR2 is YYEKEE (reference sequence). CDR3: CASSLAGPGALHF. CDR3 DNA: TGTGCCAGCAGCTTGGCTGGCCCGGGGGCCCTCCACTTT.

This clonotype appeared a few times. The chain carries TRBV2 and TRBJ2-1; 8 positions match TRBD1. Germline V gene lookup returns CDR1 SNHLY and CDR2 FYNNEI. The CDR3 is 15 residues long. Trimming at V came to 6 bases and at J to 2 bases, leaving 6 bases not matched to a gene. Written as DNA, the CDR3 is TGTGCCAGCAGGCGAGACAGGGGTACCTACAATGAGCAGTTCTTC. It specifies CASRRDRGTYNEQFF.

The chain links TRBV5-4 to TRBJ2-1, with D possibly being TRBD1 or TRBD2 (5 bases each). The CDR3 is 14 amino acids. With 1 base removed from V and 8 bases from J, the gap between germline ends came to 13 bases. Germline assignment: CDR1 SGHNT and CDR2 YYREEE (reference sequence). In nucleotides, the CDR3 is TGTGCCAGCAGCTTGCTTGTGGGGGATCATGAGCAGTTCTTC. This sequence encodes CASSLLVGDHEQFF.

This clonotype was detected only a few times. The chain has TRBV28 and TRBJ2-7; maybe TRBD2 (6 bases). From germline, CDR1 is MDHEN and CDR2 SYDVKM. The CDR3 is made up of 14 amino acids. Trimming cost V 8 bases and J 6 bases, with 20 bases left between them. CDR3 region: CASLSGTYSPEQYF. As DNA, the CDR3 is TGTGCCAGCCTATCCGGGACTTACTCCCCCGAGCAGTACTTC.

This clonotype is a singleton in its sample. This likely traces to a read error, being one base from a far larger clone. This rearrangement joins TRBV13 to TRBJ2-1; 7 nucleotides agree with TRBD2. There are 11 residues in the CDR3. The germline V gene encodes CDR1 PRHDT and CDR2 FYEKMQ (reference sequence). CDR3 sequence: CAGSTGTKQFF. CDR3 nucleotide sequence: TGTGCCGGCAGCACCGGGACTAAGCAGTTCTTC.

The count of this clonotype is one. V usage is TRBV15 and J usage is TRBJ2-2; D gene ambiguous. The V end was cut by 0 bases, the J end by 7 bases, with 12 bases between. Germline assignment: CDR1 LNHNV and CDR2 YYDKDF (reference sequence). The CDR3 is 15 residues long. CDR3 loop: CATSRDKPSLGELFF. The CDR3 DNA follows: TGTGCCACCAGCAGAGATAAACCCTCACTCGGGGAGCTGTTTTTT. Combining the CDR3 with reference TRBV15 and TRBJ2-2 gives the whole variable domain DAMVIQNPRYQVTQFGKPVTLSCSQTLNHNVMYWYQQKSSQAPKLLFHYYDKDFNNEADTPDNFQSRRPNTSFCFLDIRSPGLGDTAMYLCATSRDKPSLGELFFGEGSRLTVL.

This clonotype was seen at least ten times. V usage is TRBV12-3 or TRBV12-4 and J usage is TRBJ2-2; 10 nucleotides agree with TRBD1. The trim removed 6 bases at V and 8 bases at J, leaving 6 bases unmatched. The CDR3 sequence is 14 residues long. CDR3 in amino acids: CASSRDRGFGELFF. CDR3 bases: TGTGCCAGCAGCCGGGACAGGGGTTTTGGGGAGCTGTTTTTT.

To note about this clonotype: It is likely a read error: a sequence one base away is far more abundant. The rearrangement uses TRBV5-8 and TRBJ2-7, with D perhaps TRBD1 or TRBD2 (5 bases each). Between the trimmed V and J ends, which lost 3 bases and 5 bases, there was a span of 12 bases. Germline CDR1 and CDR2: SGHTS and YDEGEE. The CDR3 contains 13 residues. CDR3 loop: CASSSGRDHEQYF. CDR3 bases: TGTGCCAGCAGCTCCGGCAGGGACCACGAGCAGTACTTC.

This clonotype is medium-sized within its sample. The V call is TRBV5-4, the J call TRBJ2-3, with D tentatively TRBD2 (5 bases). CDR1 SGHNT and CDR2 YYREEE come from the germline V gene (reference sequence). V was clipped by 7 bases and J by 2 bases, with 11 bases between them. This CDR3 region has 13 residues. The CDR3 DNA follows: TGTGCCAGCGAGGGAGAGGCCACAGATACGCAGTATTTT. Translating it yields CASEGEATDTQYF.

This clonotype was picked up many times. The rearrangement joins TRBV6-2 or TRBV6-3 to TRBJ2-7, with TRBD1 identical over 7 bases. The germline V gene has CDR1 MNHEY and CDR2 SVGEGT. CDR3 length equals 12 residues. With 5 bases clipped from V and 3 bases from J, the junction kept 1 base outside the gene matches. CDR3 in amino acids: CASSGDSYEQYF. The DNA of the CDR3 is TGTGCCAGCAGTGGGGACAGCTACGAGCAGTACTTC.

In its sample, this clonotype was seen a few times. Possible read error: a much larger clone is one base away. The chain links TRBV27 to TRBJ2-1; 7 bases align to TRBD2. V trimming: 3 bases; J trimming: 10 bases; junction bases outside the gene matches: 12. The CDR3 contains 15 residues. The germline V gene has CDR1 MNHEY and CDR2 SMNVEV (reference sequence). CDR3: CASSLSGRVSYEQFF. As DNA, the CDR3 is TGTGCCAGCAGTTTGTCAGGGAGGGTGTCCTACGAGCAGTTCTTC.

By sample fraction, this clonotype is medium-sized. The chain couples TRBV24-1 to TRBJ2-1; 9 bases map to TRBD2. V lost 3 bases and J lost 8; bases outside the gene matches: 7. The CDR3 loop spans 15 amino acids. The germline CDR1 and CDR2 sequences are KGHDR and SFDVKD. CDR3 amino acids: CATSDTGGRVYEQFF. The CDR3 DNA reads as TGTGCCACCAGTGATACTGGCGGGAGGGTATATGAGCAGTTCTTC.

This clonotype was observed once. This sequence is one base from a far larger clone and is likely a read error. This chain uses TRBV12-3 or TRBV12-4 with TRBJ2-7; 7 bases agree with TRBD1. The length of the CDR3 is 15 residues. V lost 5 bases and J lost 7; bases outside the gene matches: 14. DNA of the CDR3: TGTGCCAGCAGTGCAAGACAGGGTCGGAACAATGAGCAGTACTTC. It yields the protein CASSARQGRNNEQYF.

The chain couples TRBV11-2 to TRBJ2-5; D perhaps matches TRBD1 (5 bases). Per the germline V gene, CDR1 is SGHAT and CDR2 is FQNNGV. The V gene lost 5 bases and the J gene lost 5 bases, with 9 bases spanning the gap. The CDR3 is made up of 12 amino acids. CDR3 DNA: TGTGCCAGCAGCCCAAAGGGGGAGACCCAGTACTTC. Translated: CASSPKGETQYF. The full variable domain, rest sourced from reference TRBV11-2 and TRBJ2-5, is EAGVAQSPRYKIIEKRQSVAFWCNPISGHATLYWYQQILGQGPKLLIQFQNNGVVDDSQLPKDRFSAERLKGVDSTLKIQPAKLEDSAVYLCASSPKGETQYFGPGTRLLVL.

The table lists this clonotype with many counts. The rearrangement uses TRBV6-2 or TRBV6-3 and TRBJ2-5; D gene uncertain. V was cut by 6 bases and J by 5 bases, with 10 bases left in between. The germline V gene encodes CDR1 MNHEY and CDR2 SVGEGT. This CDR3 contains 12 residues. This CDR3 is CASRDEGETQYF. CDR3 nucleotide sequence: TGTGCCAGCAGAGACGAAGGGGAGACCCAGTACTTC.

This clonotype was found many times. CDR3 amino acids: CSVEKDITTGELFF. The CDR3 DNA is TGCAGCGTTGAAAAGGACATAACCACCGGGGAGCTGTTTTTT. The chain links TRBV29-1 to TRBJ2-2; D might be TRBD1 (5 bases). V was shortened by 2 bases and J by 4 bases, with 11 bases between the two germline ends. CDR3 length equals 14 residues. The germline CDR1 and CDR2 sequences are SQVTM and ANQGSEA.

This clonotype was counted many times. The chain employs TRBV19 and TRBJ2-2; D is possibly TRBD1 (7 bases). The germline gives CDR1 LNHDA, CDR2 SQIVND (reference sequence). CDR3 length equals 15 residues. V was shortened by 6 bases and J by 4 bases, with 15 bases between the two germline ends. In nucleotides, the CDR3 is TGTGCCAGTAGGAGACAGGGAGGATTCACCGGGGAGCTGTTTTTT. Translated, it gives CASRRQGGFTGELFF.

A note on this clonotype: A far bigger clonotype differs at one base, so this is likely a read error. The chain joins TRBV13 to TRBJ2-1, with D possibly TRBD2 on 5 matching bases. CDR3 length equals 15 residues. Looked up from germline, CDR1 is PRHDT and CDR2 is FYEKMQ (reference sequence). The germline V and J ends were trimmed by 5 bases and 1 base, with 12 bases remaining between them. The CDR3 here is CASSVRLPSYNEQFF. The CDR3 DNA is TGTGCCAGCAGCGTGCGACTACCTTCCTACAATGAGCAGTTCTTC.

This clonotype was seen at least ten times. This sequence joins TRBV7-2 and TRBJ1-6; 9 bases agree with TRBD1. The germline CDR1 and CDR2 sequences are SGHTA and FQGNSA. The CDR3 totals 15 residues. The V segment lost 3 bases and the J segment 10 bases; nucleotides outside the gene matches: 7. The CDR3 loop reads CASSFGQGSGSPLHF. DNA of the CDR3: TGTGCCAGCAGCTTCGGACAGGGGTCAGGATCACCCCTCCACTTT.

This clonotype was recorded at least ten times. For the CDR3, the DNA is TGTGCCAGCAGTGGAGTTGGGACAGGGGTCTACGAGCAGTACTTC. Translated: CASSGVGTGVYEQYF. The V and J genes are TRBV6-2 or TRBV6-3 and TRBJ2-7, with TRBD1 identical over 10 bases. This CDR3 contains 15 residues. The J segment lost 3 bases and the V segment lost 5 bases, leaving 7 bases of the junction unmatched. Germline values: CDR1 MNHEY, CDR2 SVGEGT.

This chain links TRBV5-1 with TRBJ2-7; TRBD1 is a possible D gene (6 bases). Per germline, CDR1 SGHRS and CDR2 YFSETQ. V gave up 3 bases and J gave up 3 bases, with 13 bases separating them. CDR3 length: 14 residues. Here the CDR3 DNA reads TGCGCCAGCAGCTCGTTGGGCAGGGGCTACGAGCAGTACTTC. Translation gives CASSSLGRGYEQYF.

The chain joins TRBV20-1 to TRBJ1-3; D is undetermined. Germline V gives CDR1 DFQATT, CDR2 SNEGSKA (reference sequence). The CDR3 runs 15 residues. Trimming took off 0 bases at V and 2 bases at J, with 11 bases between the two ends. The CDR3 sequence: CSARDLERTGNTIYF. Here the CDR3 DNA reads TGCAGTGCTAGAGATCTAGAGCGTACTGGAAACACCATATATTTT.

In its sample, this clonotype is medium-sized. The genes are TRBV28 and TRBJ2-7, with 7 positions matching TRBD2. The V and J ends lost 2 bases and 4 bases, in that order; junction bases with no gene match: 14. The CDR3 length is 17 residues. The V gene's germline CDR1 is MDHEN and CDR2 SYDVKM. The chain's CDR3 is CASSLPTSAGGQYEQYF. Written as DNA, the CDR3 is TGTGCCAGCAGTTTACCCACTAGCGCCGGAGGGCAGTACGAGCAGTACTTC.

The J gene is TRBJ1-6, the V gene TRBV28; no clear D. V was cut by 5 bases and J by 12 bases, with 8 bases left in between. This CDR3 has 11 residues. The V gene's germline CDR1 is MDHEN and CDR2 SYDVKM. In DNA form, the CDR3 reads TGTGCCAGCAGTCCCGGTGTACCCCTCCACTTT. This codes for CASSPGVPLHF.